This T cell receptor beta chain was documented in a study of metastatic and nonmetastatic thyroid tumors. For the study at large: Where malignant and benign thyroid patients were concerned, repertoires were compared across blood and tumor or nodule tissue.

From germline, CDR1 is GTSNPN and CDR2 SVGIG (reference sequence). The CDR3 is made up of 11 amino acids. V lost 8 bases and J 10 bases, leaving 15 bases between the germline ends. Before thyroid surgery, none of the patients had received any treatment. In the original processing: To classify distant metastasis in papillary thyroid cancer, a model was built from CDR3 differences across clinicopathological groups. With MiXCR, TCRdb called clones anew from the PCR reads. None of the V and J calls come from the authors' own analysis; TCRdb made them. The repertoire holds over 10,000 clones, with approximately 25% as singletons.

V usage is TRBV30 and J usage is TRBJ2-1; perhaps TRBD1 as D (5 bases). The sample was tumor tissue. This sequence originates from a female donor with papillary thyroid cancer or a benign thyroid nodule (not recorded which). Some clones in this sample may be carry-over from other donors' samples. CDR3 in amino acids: CAGNRPPEQFF. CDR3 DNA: TGTGCCGGTAACAGGCCACCCGAGCAGTTCTTC.